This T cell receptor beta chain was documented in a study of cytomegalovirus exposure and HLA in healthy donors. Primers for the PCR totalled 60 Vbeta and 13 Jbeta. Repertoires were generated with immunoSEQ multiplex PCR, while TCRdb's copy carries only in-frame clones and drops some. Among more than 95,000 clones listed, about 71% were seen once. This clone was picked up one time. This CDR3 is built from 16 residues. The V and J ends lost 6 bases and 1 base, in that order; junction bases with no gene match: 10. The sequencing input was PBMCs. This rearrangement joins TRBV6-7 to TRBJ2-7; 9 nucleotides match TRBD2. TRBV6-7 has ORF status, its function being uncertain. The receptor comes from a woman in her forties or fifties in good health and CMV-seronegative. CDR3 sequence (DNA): TGTGCCAGCAGCCGAAAAGTAACTAGCGGGTCCTACGAGCAGTACTTC. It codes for CASSRKVTSGSYEQYF.